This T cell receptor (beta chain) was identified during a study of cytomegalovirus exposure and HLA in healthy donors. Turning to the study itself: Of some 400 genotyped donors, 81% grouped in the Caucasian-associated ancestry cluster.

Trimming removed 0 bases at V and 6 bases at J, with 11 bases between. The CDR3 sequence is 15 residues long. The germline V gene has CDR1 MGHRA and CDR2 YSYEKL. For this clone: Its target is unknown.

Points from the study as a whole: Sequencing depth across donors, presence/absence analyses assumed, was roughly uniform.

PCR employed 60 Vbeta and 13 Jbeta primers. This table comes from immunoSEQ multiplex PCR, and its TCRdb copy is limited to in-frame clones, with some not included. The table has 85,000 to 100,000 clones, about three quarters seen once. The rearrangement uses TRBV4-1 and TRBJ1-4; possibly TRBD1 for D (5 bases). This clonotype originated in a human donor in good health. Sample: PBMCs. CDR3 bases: TGCGCCAGCAGCCAAGATGACAGTCAGTATGAAAAACTGTTTTTT. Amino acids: CASSQDDSQYEKLFF.